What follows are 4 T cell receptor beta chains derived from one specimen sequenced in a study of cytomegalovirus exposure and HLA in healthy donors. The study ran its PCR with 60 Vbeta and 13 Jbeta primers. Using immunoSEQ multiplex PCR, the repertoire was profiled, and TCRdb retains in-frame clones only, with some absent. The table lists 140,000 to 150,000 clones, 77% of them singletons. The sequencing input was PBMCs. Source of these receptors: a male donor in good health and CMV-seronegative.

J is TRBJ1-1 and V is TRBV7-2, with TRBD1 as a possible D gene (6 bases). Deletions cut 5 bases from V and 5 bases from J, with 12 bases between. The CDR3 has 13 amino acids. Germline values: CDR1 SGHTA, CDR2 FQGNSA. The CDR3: CASSPAGATEAFF. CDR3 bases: TGTGCCAGCAGCCCCGCGGGGGCGACTGAAGCTTTCTTT.

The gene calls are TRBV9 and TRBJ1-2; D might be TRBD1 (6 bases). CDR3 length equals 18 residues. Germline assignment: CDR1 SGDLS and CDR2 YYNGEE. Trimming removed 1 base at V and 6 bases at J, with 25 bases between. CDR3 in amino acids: CASSVKQFGGPRGHGYTF. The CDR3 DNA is TGTGCCAGCAGCGTAAAGCAATTCGGGGGGCCGCGGGGCCATGGCTACACCTTC.

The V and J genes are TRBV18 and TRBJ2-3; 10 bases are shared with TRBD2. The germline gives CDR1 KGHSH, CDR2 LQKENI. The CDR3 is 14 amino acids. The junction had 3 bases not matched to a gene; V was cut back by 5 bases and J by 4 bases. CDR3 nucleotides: TGTGCCAGCTCAGCCAGCGGGGGGGCAGATACGCAGTATTTT. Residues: CASSASGGADTQYF.

In nucleotides, the CDR3 is TGTGCCAGCAGCTTAACAGGGGGCGGCTACGAGCAGTACTTC. It specifies CASSLTGGGYEQYF. The chain is built from TRBV7-2 and TRBJ2-5; 9 bases match TRBD1. The J call may be wrong; the DNA end is better matched by TRBJ2-7. The CDR3 has 14 residues. CDR1 is SGHTA, CDR2 FQGNSA, per germline.